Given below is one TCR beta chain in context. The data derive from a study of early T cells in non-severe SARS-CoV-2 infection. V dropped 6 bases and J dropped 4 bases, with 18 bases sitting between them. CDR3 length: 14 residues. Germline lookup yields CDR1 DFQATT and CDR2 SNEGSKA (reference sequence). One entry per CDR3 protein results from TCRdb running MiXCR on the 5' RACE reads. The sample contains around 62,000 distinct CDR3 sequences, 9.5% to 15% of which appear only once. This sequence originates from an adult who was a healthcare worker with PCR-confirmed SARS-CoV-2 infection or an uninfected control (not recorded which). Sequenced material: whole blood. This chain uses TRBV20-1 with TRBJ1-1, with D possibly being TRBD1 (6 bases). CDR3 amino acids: CSANPRGGTTEAFF. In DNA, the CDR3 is TGCAGTGCAAACCCTCGGGGGGGCACCACTGAAGCTTTCTTT.